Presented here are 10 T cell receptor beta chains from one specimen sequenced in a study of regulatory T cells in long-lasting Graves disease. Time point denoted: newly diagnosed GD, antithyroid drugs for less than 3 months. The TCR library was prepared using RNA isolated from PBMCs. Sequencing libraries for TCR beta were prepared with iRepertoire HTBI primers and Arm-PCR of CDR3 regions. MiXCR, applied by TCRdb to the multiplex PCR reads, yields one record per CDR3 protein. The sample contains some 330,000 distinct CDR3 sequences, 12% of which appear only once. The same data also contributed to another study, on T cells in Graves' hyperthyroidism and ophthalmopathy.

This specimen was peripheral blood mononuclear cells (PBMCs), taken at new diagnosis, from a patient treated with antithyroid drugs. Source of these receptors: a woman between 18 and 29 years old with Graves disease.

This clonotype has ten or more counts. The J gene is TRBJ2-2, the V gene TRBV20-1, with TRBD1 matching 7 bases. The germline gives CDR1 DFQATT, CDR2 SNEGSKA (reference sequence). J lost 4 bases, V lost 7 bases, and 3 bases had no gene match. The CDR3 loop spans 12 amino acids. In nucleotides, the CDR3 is TGCAGTGTTACAGGGGTCACCGGGGAGCTGTTTTTT. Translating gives CSVTGVTGELFF.

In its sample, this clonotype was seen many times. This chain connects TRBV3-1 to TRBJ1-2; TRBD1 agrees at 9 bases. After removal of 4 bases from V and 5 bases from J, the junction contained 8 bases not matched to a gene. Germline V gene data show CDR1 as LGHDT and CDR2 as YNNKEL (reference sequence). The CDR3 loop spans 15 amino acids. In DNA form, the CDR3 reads TGTGCCAGCAGCCCTGGACAGGGGTTACTATATGGCTACACCTTC. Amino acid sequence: CASSPGQGLLYGYTF.

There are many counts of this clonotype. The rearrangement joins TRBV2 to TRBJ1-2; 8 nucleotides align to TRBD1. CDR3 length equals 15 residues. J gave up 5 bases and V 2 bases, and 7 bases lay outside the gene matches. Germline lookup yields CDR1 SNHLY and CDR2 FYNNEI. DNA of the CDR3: TGTGCCAGCAGTGAAATCCGGCAGGGGGCATATGGCTACACCTTC. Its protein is CASSEIRQGAYGYTF.

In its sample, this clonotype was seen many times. This chain's CDR3 is CASSKTTGGGYGYTF. Here the CDR3 DNA reads TGTGCCAGCAGTAAGACGACAGGGGGAGGCTATGGCTACACCTTC. The chain joins TRBV28 to TRBJ1-2; 9 nucleotides align to TRBD1. Losses at the gene ends were 5 bases for V and 4 bases for J; bases not matched to a gene: 8. The germline V gene encodes CDR1 MDHEN and CDR2 SYDVKM. CDR3 length equals 15 residues.

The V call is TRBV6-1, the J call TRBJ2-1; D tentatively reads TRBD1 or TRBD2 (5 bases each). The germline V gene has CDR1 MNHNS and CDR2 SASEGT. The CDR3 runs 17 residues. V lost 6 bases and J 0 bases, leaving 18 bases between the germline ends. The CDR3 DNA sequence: TGTGCCAGCAGGTGGGCCGGGACCCTTCACTCCTACAATGAGCAGTTCTTC. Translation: CASRWAGTLHSYNEQFF.

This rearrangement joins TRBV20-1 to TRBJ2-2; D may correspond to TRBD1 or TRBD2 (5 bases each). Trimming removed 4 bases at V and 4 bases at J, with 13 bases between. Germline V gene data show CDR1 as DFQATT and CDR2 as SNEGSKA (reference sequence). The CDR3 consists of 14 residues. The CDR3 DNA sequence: TGCAGTGCTATTCGAGAGGGGCTCACCGGGGAGCTGTTTTTT. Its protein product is CSAIREGLTGELFF.

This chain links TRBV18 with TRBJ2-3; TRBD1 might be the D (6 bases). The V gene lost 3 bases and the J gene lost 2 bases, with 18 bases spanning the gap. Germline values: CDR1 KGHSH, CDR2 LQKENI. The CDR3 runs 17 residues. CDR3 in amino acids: CASSPLGTGTFTDTQYF. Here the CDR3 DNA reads TGTGCCAGCTCACCTCTCGGCACAGGGACCTTCACAGATACGCAGTATTTT.

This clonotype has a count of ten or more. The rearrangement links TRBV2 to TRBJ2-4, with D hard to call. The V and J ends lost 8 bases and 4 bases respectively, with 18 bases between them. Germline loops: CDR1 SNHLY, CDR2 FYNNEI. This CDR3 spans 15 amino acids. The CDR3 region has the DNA TGTGCCAGCGACGGGTGGAACCTTGGGAAAAACATTCAGTACTTC. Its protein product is CASDGWNLGKNIQYF.

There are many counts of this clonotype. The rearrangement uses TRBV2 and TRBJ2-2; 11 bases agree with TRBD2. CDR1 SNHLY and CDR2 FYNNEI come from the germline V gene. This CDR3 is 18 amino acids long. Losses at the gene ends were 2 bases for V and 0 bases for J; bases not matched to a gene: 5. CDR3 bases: TGTGCCAGCAGTGAACTCTGGACTAGCGGGTCGAACACCGGGGAGCTGTTTTTT. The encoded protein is CASSELWTSGSNTGELFF.

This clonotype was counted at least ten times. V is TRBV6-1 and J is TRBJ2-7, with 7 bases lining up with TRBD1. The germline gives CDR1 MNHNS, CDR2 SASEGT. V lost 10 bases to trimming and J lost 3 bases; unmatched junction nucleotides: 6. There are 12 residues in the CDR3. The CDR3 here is CATRQGGYEQYV. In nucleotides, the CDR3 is TGTGCCACGAGACAGGGCGGCTACGAGCAGTACGTC.